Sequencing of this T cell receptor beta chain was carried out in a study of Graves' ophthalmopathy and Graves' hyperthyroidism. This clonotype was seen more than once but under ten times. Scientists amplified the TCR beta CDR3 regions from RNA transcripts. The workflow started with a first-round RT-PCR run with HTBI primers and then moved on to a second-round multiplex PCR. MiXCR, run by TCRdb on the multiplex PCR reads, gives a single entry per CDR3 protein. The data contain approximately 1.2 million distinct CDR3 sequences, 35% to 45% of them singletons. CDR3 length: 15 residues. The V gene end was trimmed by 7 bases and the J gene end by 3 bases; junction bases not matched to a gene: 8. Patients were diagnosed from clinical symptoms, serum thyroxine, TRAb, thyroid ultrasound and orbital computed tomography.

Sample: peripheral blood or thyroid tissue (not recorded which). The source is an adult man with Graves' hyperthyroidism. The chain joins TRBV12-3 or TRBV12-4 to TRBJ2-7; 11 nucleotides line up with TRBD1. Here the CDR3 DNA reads TGTGCCAGCAACACCGGGACAGGGGGGGACTACGAGCAGTACTTC. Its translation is CASNTGTGGDYEQYF.